Below are 24 T cell receptor beta chains sequenced from a single sample in a study of cytomegalovirus exposure and HLA in healthy donors. The PCR contained 60 Vbeta and 13 Jbeta primers. The protocol was immunoSEQ multiplex PCR, while the TCRdb copy is restricted to in-frame clones and leaves out a portion. This sample has around 110,000 clones, with about 70% found just once. The sequencing sample was made of PBMCs. The receptors shown here come from a man aged 30 to 45 in good health and CMV-seropositive.

Only one count was recorded for this clone. Its ends do not fully match the called genes, so a read error is possible. The rearrangement joins TRBV7-7 to TRBJ2-3; TRBD1 aligns across 12 bases. This CDR3 is 16 amino acids long. The germline V gene has CDR1 SSHAT and CDR2 FNYEAQ (reference sequence). CDR3 loop: CASSLGTGGLTDTQYF. CDR3 nucleotides: TGTGCTAGCAGCTTAGGGACAGGGGGCCTTACAGATACGCAGTATTTT.

About this clone itself: An end of the junction does not agree with germline; a read error may underlie this. This chain connects TRBV7-9 to TRBJ1-2; possibly TRBD1 for D (5 bases). Germline CDR1 is SEHNR and CDR2 is FQNEAQ (reference sequence). The CDR3 runs to 17 residues. The CDR3 DNA follows: TGTGCCAGCAACTTAGCGAGGGCAGGGAGGACTATCTATGGCTACACCTTC. It is translated as CASNLARAGRTIYGYTF.

V usage is TRBV27 and J usage is TRBJ1-2, with a possible D match to TRBD1 (5 bases). The V gene's germline CDR1 is MNHEY and CDR2 SMNVEV (reference sequence). V lost 5 bases and J lost 4, with 20 bases in between. The CDR3 length is 16 residues. CDR3 in DNA: TGTGCCAGCAGTGGTCCTGCGGGGCAGGGACGCTATGGCTACACCTTC. Translated, it gives CASSGPAGQGRYGYTF.

The V gene is TRBV5-1, the J gene TRBJ1-2; D call uncertain. Germline V gene lookup returns CDR1 SGHRS and CDR2 YFSETQ. V was trimmed by 1 base and J by 0 bases, leaving 10 bases between them. This CDR3 has 15 amino acids. CDR3 sequence reads: CASSLTRAANYGYTF. Written as DNA, the CDR3 is TGCGCCAGCAGCTTGACGAGGGCTGCTAACTATGGCTACACCTTC.

The gene calls are TRBV28 and TRBJ1-5; D remains ambiguous. The V and J ends lost 3 bases and 4 bases respectively, with 4 bases between them. CDR1 is MDHEN and CDR2 is SYDVKM in the germline V gene. The CDR3 has 12 residues. In DNA form, the CDR3 reads TGTGCCAGCAGTTTTCCGAATCAGCCCCAGCATTTT. Protein sequence: CASSFPNQPQHF. The variable domain in full, completed from reference TRBV28 and TRBJ1-5, reads DVKVTQSSRYLVKRTGEKVFLECVQDMDHENMFWYRQDPGLGLRLIYFSYDVKMKEKGDIPEGYSVSREKKERFSLILESASTNQTSMYLCASSFPNQPQHFGDGTRLSIL.

The rearrangement links TRBV28 to TRBJ1-2, with 8 nucleotides matching TRBD1. The CDR3 loop spans 16 amino acids. Looked up from germline, CDR1 is MDHEN and CDR2 is SYDVKM. Unmatched junction bases numbered 12, after V lost 5 bases and J lost 4 bases. DNA of the CDR3: TGTGCCAGCAGTCCGGACAGGGAGTCCCTTCGCTATGGCTACACCTTC. Protein product: CASSPDRESLRYGYTF.

This rearrangement joins TRBV5-6 to TRBJ1-2; D possibly corresponds to TRBD1 (6 bases). V lost 2 bases and J 8 bases, leaving 22 bases between the germline ends. Germline V gene data show CDR1 as SGHDT and CDR2 as YYEEEE. This CDR3 region has 16 residues. The CDR3 DNA reads TGTGCCAGCAGCTTCCTAGGACAGCGGCGGGGAGGGGGCTACACCTTC. This translates into CASSFLGQRRGGGYTF.

This chain links TRBV7-3 with TRBJ2-5; perhaps TRBD2 as D (6 bases). Trimming left V 4 bases short and J 3 bases short, with 15 bases between. Looked up from germline, CDR1 is SGHTA and CDR2 is FQGTGA. The CDR3 extends over 15 amino acids. The CDR3 is CASSSSGTGEETQYF. CDR3 DNA sequence: TGTGCCAGCAGCTCGTCCGGGACTGGGGAAGAGACCCAGTACTTC. The full variable domain, with the rest looked up from reference TRBV7-3 and TRBJ2-5, is GAGVSQTPSNKVTEKGKYVELRCDPISGHTALYWYRQSLGQGPEFLIYFQGTGAADDSGLPNDRFFAVRPEGSVSTLKIQRTERGDSAVYLCASSSSGTGEETQYFGPGTRLLVL.

V gene TRBV11-2 combines with J gene TRBJ1-2, with D maybe TRBD1 (5 bases). The CDR3 has 15 amino acids. The germline gives CDR1 SGHAT, CDR2 FQNNGV. Trimming took 4 bases from V and 8 from J, leaving 20 bases between them. CDR3 in amino acids: CASSSHWGDPGGYTF. The CDR3 nucleotides read TGTGCCAGCAGCTCCCACTGGGGGGATCCTGGGGGCTACACCTTC.

This clone was seen more than once but under ten times. J is TRBJ2-3 and V is TRBV4-1, with 11 positions matching TRBD2. The germline gives CDR1 MGHRA, CDR2 YSYEKL. The CDR3 sequence is 19 residues long. V dropped 1 base and J dropped 7; count of bases not matched to a gene: 16. The CDR3 here is CASSQVALAGGRVTYTQYF. As DNA, the CDR3 is TGCGCCAGCAGCCAAGTTGCGTTAGCGGGGGGGCGGGTTACTTATACGCAGTATTTT.

CDR3 coding DNA: TGCAGTGGAGGGAGCTCCTACGAGCAGTACTTC. Translation gives CSGGSSYEQYF. This chain joins TRBV20-1 and TRBJ2-7; tentative D call: TRBD2 (5 bases). From germline, CDR1 is DFQATT and CDR2 SNEGSKA (reference sequence). Trimming took off 7 bases at V and 0 bases at J, with 7 bases between the two ends. The CDR3 consists of 11 residues.

This rearrangement joins TRBV29-1 to TRBJ1-1; TRBD1 aligns across 7 bases. Trimming took 1 base from V and 4 from J; bases not matched to a gene: 3. The germline CDR1 and CDR2 sequences are SQVTM and ANQGSEA. The CDR3 loop spans 13 amino acids. CDR3 residues: CSVEAAGGTEAFF. The CDR3 DNA reads TGCAGCGTTGAAGCGGCAGGGGGCACTGAAGCTTTCTTT.

This clone turned up a few times. The CDR3 DNA sequence: TGTGCCTGGAGCCGTCTTATGAACACTGAAGCTTTCTTT. Translation gives CAWSRLMNTEAFF. V usage is TRBV30 and J usage is TRBJ1-1, with unresolved D. This CDR3 has 13 amino acids. From germline, CDR1 is GTSNPN and CDR2 SVGIG (reference sequence). V was clipped by 3 bases and J by 0 bases, with 8 bases between them.

This clone was seen a handful of times. This sequence joins TRBV7-3 and TRBJ1-5; no clear D gene. This CDR3 is 13 amino acids long. The V and J ends lost 5 bases and 4 bases respectively, with 9 bases between them. Germline V gene lookup returns CDR1 SGHTA and CDR2 FQGTGA. For the CDR3, the DNA is TGTGCCAGCAGCCCCGGTTGGAATCAGCCCCAGCATTTT. This gives the protein CASSPGWNQPQHF.

This clone came up a few times. The chain links TRBV4-3 to TRBJ1-2, with D possibly being TRBD1 (6 bases). Between the trimmed V and J ends, which lost 0 bases and 0 bases, there was a span of 14 bases. The CDR3 contains 17 residues. From germline, CDR1 is LGHNA and CDR2 YSLEER. CDR3 DNA sequence: TGCGCCAGCAGCCAAGATATTGCAGGGGCATCTAACTATGGCTACACCTTC. It specifies CASSQDIAGASNYGYTF.

This clone was picked up a small number of times. The chain has TRBV2 and TRBJ1-5; D is unclear. CDR1 and CDR2 (germline): SNHLY, FYNNEI. V was clipped by 8 bases and J by 3 bases, with 8 bases between them. CDR3 size: 12 residues. The CDR3 loop reads CASRATNQPQHF. The CDR3 DNA is TGTGCCAGCCGCGCCACCAATCAGCCCCAGCATTTT.

The chain combines TRBV6-6 with TRBJ2-7; D gene unclear. V lost 5 bases and J 1 base, leaving 9 bases between the germline ends. This CDR3 has 13 residues. CDR1 and CDR2 from the germline V gene are MNHNY and SVGAGI (reference sequence). The CDR3, as DNA: TGTGCCAGCAGTCCGTCTAGGTCCTACGAGCAGTACGTC. Amino acid sequence: CASSPSRSYEQYV.

This clone was picked up a small number of times. CDR3 sequence reads: CASQIGGQGAHYGYTF. The CDR3 bases are TGTGCCAGTCAAATCGGAGGACAGGGTGCCCACTATGGCTACACCTTC. This rearrangement joins TRBV19 to TRBJ1-2; 8 bases agree with TRBD1. Germline CDR1 is LNHDA and CDR2 is SQIVND (reference sequence). This CDR3 has 16 residues. V was pared by 8 bases and J by 3 bases, with 14 bases of the junction left unmatched. The full variable domain, completed using reference TRBV19 and TRBJ1-2, is DGGITQSPKYLFRKEGQNVTLSCEQNLNHDAMYWYRQDPGQGLRLIYYSQIVNDFQKGDIAEGYSVSREKKESFPLTVTSAQKNPTAFYLCASQIGGQGAHYGYTFGSGTRLTVV.

The rearrangement links TRBV28 to TRBJ1-6; D possibly corresponds to TRBD1 (5 bases). The germline CDR1 and CDR2 sequences are MDHEN and SYDVKM. This CDR3 has 14 residues. V was trimmed by 3 bases and J by 8 bases, leaving 11 bases between them. The CDR3 here is CASSLLRVYSPLHF. DNA for the CDR3: TGTGCCAGCAGTTTGCTCAGGGTATATTCACCCCTCCACTTT.

In its sample, this clone was seen once. For the CDR3, the DNA is TGTGCCAGTAGTATGAAAGGGACAGCAAATAGCAATCAGCCCCAGCATTTT. Encoded protein: CASSMKGTANSNQPQHF. The chain couples TRBV19 to TRBJ1-5, with 7 bases identical to TRBD1. The germline V gene encodes CDR1 LNHDA and CDR2 SQIVND (reference sequence). The junction had 8 bases not matched to a gene; V was cut back by 3 bases and J by 0 bases. This CDR3 has 17 residues.

The CDR3 bases are TGTGCCAGCAGCTTCCTTGGGAGGGCTGAAGCTTTCTTT. Residues: CASSFLGRAEAFF. This rearrangement joins TRBV5-8 to TRBJ1-1; no clear D gene. Germline assignment: CDR1 SGHTS and CDR2 YDEGEE. The CDR3 is made up of 13 amino acids. The V end lost 2 bases, the J end lost 6 bases, and 11 bases lay between the germline ends.

The CDR3: CASSKGGDLDTIYF. The CDR3 bases are TGTGCCAGCAGCAAAGGGGGGGACTTGGACACCATATATTTT. The J gene is TRBJ1-3, the V gene TRBV21-1. TRBV21-1 is annotated as a pseudogene. This CDR3 region has 14 residues.

This rearrangement joins TRBV5-4 to TRBJ1-2; the D is unclear. The V end was cut by 0 bases, the J end by 0 bases, with 3 bases between. The V gene's germline CDR1 is SGHNT and CDR2 YYREEE (reference sequence). The length of the CDR3 is 13 residues. CDR3 loop: CASSLVANYGYTF. For the CDR3, the DNA is TGTGCCAGCAGCTTGGTAGCTAACTATGGCTACACCTTC.

The genes are TRBV5-4 and TRBJ2-1, with D perhaps TRBD2 (5 bases). The CDR3 covers 13 residues. The V gene lost 3 bases and the J gene lost 6 bases, with 10 bases spanning the gap. The V gene's germline CDR1 is SGHNT and CDR2 YYREEE (reference sequence). In DNA form, the CDR3 reads TGTGCCAGCAGCTCACGGGGTGGCAATGAGCAGTTCTTC. As protein: CASSSRGGNEQFF.